This T cell receptor (beta chain) was sequenced during a study of T cell responses to AZD1222 COVID-19 vaccine. Study-level findings and limits: Donors were chiefly white British, with a greater number of females, and clonal diversity was perhaps underestimated.

About this clone itself: Its antigen is undetermined.

Method: immunoSEQ multiplex PCR; TCRdb's copy keeps in-frame clones and lacks some. The data contain approximately 200,000 clones, roughly 94% of them seen just once; the ten biggest clones take up over 1.5%. This CDR3 region has 18 residues. Germline V gene data show CDR1 as LGHNA and CDR2 as YSLEER. V shed 0 bases and J 6 bases; nucleotides not matched to a gene: 9. The chain uses TRBV4-3 and TRBJ2-3; 13 bases are a match to TRBD2. The sequence came from an adult who received the MenACWY meningococcal vaccine as a control. The material was peripheral blood, obtained 28 days after the second dose of the MenACWY control vaccine. CDR3 nucleotides: TGCGCCAGCAGCCAAGATCTAAGGACTAGCGGGGGCCGGGATACGCAGTATTTT. It specifies CASSQDLRTSGGRDTQYF.